The subject of this entry is one T cell receptor (beta chain). CDR1 and CDR2 from the germline V gene are SGHTA and FQGNSA. With 3 bases removed from V and 2 bases from J, the gap between germline ends came to 10 bases. This CDR3 is 14 amino acids long. PCR involved 60 Vbeta and 13 Jbeta primers. Sequenced by immunoSEQ multiplex PCR; TCRdb stores in-frame clones only, minus some. Seen here are about 120,000 clones, 60% to 80% observed once, and the top ten hold 4.9%. This sample stems from a study of cytomegalovirus exposure and HLA in healthy donors. This chain joins TRBV7-2 and TRBJ1-1; a possible D gene is TRBD1 (5 bases). Sequenced sample: PBMCs. This sequence originates from a man aged 50 to 59 in good health and CMV-seropositive. The CDR3, as DNA: TGTGCCAGCAGCTTTGCAGGACAAAACACTGAAGCTTTCTTT. Residues: CASSFAGQNTEAFF.